A selection of T cell receptor beta chains follows, all from one sample in a study of cytomegalovirus exposure and HLA in healthy donors. TCRdb keeps only in-frame clones here, not all; method: immunoSEQ multiplex PCR. The repertoire consists of approximately 130,000 clones, with roughly 79% occurring once and the leading ten covering roughly 1.8%. The sequencing input was PBMCs. The receptors were gathered from a woman aged 40 to 55 in good health and CMV-seronegative. The CDR3 runs from the conserved cysteine through the conserved F or W. D genes are given only for firm matches.

D	V	CDR3
NA	TRBV18	CASSPLAQGLQETQYF
NA	TRBV2	CASSDGGAAYNSPLHF
NA	TRBV2	CASSGPRGQGVSGANVLTF
TRBD1	TRBV6-6	CASSSAGTENIYGYTF
NA	TRBV14	CASSHIGQFYTF
NA	TRBV5-1	CASSLAAYYGYTF
NA	TRBV7-9	CASSSDRTEAFF
TRBD1	TRBV6-1	CASSPGGTGELFF
NA	TRBV7-6	CASSLEQGLYEQYF
NA	TRBV28	CASSYRRSAGNTIYF
TRBD1	TRBV5-4	CASSLRDRIYNEQFF
NA	TRBV6-1	CAGGGAWGTEAFF
NA	TRBV15	CATSREPRQPVKAFF
TRBD1	TRBV5-1	CASSSHRDRGYEQYF
NA	TRBV4-1	CASSQDKGRLEEKLFF
TRBD2	TRBV6-6	CASSYPGLAGAEQFF
NA	TRBV6-5	CASSRKQGNTGELFF
NA	TRBV5-1	CASRPPGIAKNSQYF
NA	TRBV20-1	CSAPEAETQYF
TRBD2	TRBV19	CASSMLAGETDTQYF
NA	TRBV2	CASGIAYEQYF
TRBD2	TRBV9	CASSVVTSGGPDTQYF